The 6 T cell receptor beta chains given below trace back to one sample, sequenced in a study of beta chain features in type 1 diabetes. The authors reverse transcribed all of the isolated RNA, so sequencing captured expressed TCRB transcripts. The data were produced by immunoSEQ multiplex PCR, yet TCRdb's version contains in-frame clones alone and is incomplete. The sample has fewer than 500,000 clones; about 14% are singletons. The source material was naive CD4+ T cells from blood. The receptors come from a man aged 25 to 40 in good health.

The chain couples TRBV7-9 to TRBJ1-3, with 7 bases fitting TRBD1. The V segment lost 5 bases and the J segment 2 bases; nucleotides outside the gene matches: 12. Per germline, CDR1 SEHNR and CDR2 FQNEAQ (reference sequence). The CDR3 extends over 17 amino acids. The CDR3 loop reads CASSKPGQSKAGNTIYF. The CDR3 bases are TGTGCCAGCAGCAAACCGGGACAGTCGAAGGCTGGAAACACCATATATTTT.

This clone was seen a few times. The chain combines TRBV6-5 with TRBJ2-3, with TRBD2 as a possible D gene (5 bases). Germline values: CDR1 MNHEY, CDR2 SVGAGI. This CDR3 has 16 amino acids. The V end was cut by 0 bases, the J end by 6 bases, with 16 bases between. CDR3 DNA sequence: TGTGCCAGCAGTTACTCTCCCAAACAGAGGAGGGATACGCAGTATTTT. Translating gives CASSYSPKQRRDTQYF.

V and J are TRBV9 and TRBJ1-1, with TRBD1 as a possible D gene (6 bases). Trimming shortened V by 4 bases and J by 3 bases, and 13 bases separated the two germline ends. Germline CDR1 SGDLS, CDR2 YYNGEE. The CDR3 spans 14 residues. The CDR3 region has the DNA TGTGCCAGCAGCAAAGGACAGACATACACTGAAGCTTTCTTT. This encodes CASSKGQTYTEAFF.

This clone has just a few counts. This chain links TRBV14 with TRBJ1-1; D unresolved. The germline V gene encodes CDR1 SGHDN and CDR2 FVKESK. V lost 1 base, J lost 8 bases, and 11 bases lay in between. The CDR3 sequence is 13 residues long. This CDR3 is CASSQGLMGEAFF. CDR3 bases: TGTGCCAGCAGCCAAGGCCTTATGGGGGAAGCTTTCTTT.

The chain is built from TRBV6-1 and TRBJ2-7, with D tentatively TRBD1 or TRBD2 (5 bases each). The CDR3 has 14 amino acids. From germline, CDR1 is MNHNS and CDR2 SASEGT. The V gene lost 8 bases and the J gene lost 0 bases, with 14 bases spanning the gap. CDR3 sequence (DNA): TGTGCCAGCGGTAGGGTGAGGGGCTCCTACGAGCAGTACTTC. It yields the protein CASGRVRGSYEQYF.

This clone turned up a few times. This chain connects TRBV29-1 to TRBJ2-5; no clear D. The CDR3 is 16 residues long. The germline V gene encodes CDR1 SQVTM and CDR2 ANQGSEA. Between the trimmed V and J ends, which lost 0 bases and 9 bases, there was a span of 23 bases. The CDR3 region is CSVEDLSSASVGPQYF. CDR3 DNA: TGCAGCGTTGAAGATCTAAGTAGTGCCAGCGTTGGGCCCCAGTACTTC.